Listed below are T cell receptor delta chains from one sample, sequenced in a study of gamma-delta T cells after stem cell transplantation. TCRdb reapplied CATT to the RT-PCR reads. The sample lists about 7,800 delta-chain clones, 13% to 15% occurring once. Material for sequencing was gamma-delta T cells. The receptors shown here come from a human donor. It is not recorded whose cells these are; they may come from a transplant donor. Each CDR3 is given with its conserved first and last residue. D genes are given only for firm matches. Clone size, where shown, is once, few, many, or a class for clones that have expanded.

. | TRDJ1 | TRDV3 | few | CARLRTGPWRTDKLIF | TGTGCCCGCCTGCGGACTGGGCCTTGGCGCACCGATAAACTCATCTTT
TRDD3 | TRDJ2 | TRDV2 | medium-sized | CACDGDTGGALTAQLFF | TGTGCCTGTGACGGGGATACTGGGGGAGCTTTGACAGCACAACTCTTCTTT
. | TRDJ1 | TRDV1 | medium-sized | CALGEILPSVLGVKLIF | TGTGCTCTTGGGGAAATTCTCCCTTCCGTACTGGGTGTTAAACTCATCTTT
TRDD3 | TRDJ1 | TRDV3 | medium-sized | CASEDFASVPRTGVWSDKLIF | TGTGCCTCCGAGGACTTTGCTTCCGTACCTCGAACTGGGGTTTGGAGCGATAAACTCATCTTT
TRDD3 | TRDJ3 | TRDV2 | . | CACDLLGSSWDTRQMFF | TGTGCCTGTGACTTACTGGGGAGCTCCTGGGACACCCGACAGATGTTTTTC
TRDD3 | TRDJ1 | TRDV2 | medium-sized | CACHRWETGGYTDKLIF | TGTGCCTGTCACCGGTGGGAAACTGGGGGATACACCGATAAACTCATCTTT
TRDD3 | TRDJ1 | TRDV1 | few | CALGELFYKKEYWGSSDKLIF | TGTGCTCTTGGGGAACTATTCTATAAAAAGGAGTACTGGGGGAGCTCCGATAAACTCATCTTT
. | TRDJ1 | TRDV1 | . | CALGEIFLLVLGEPGYTDKLIF | TGTGCTCTTGGGGAGATCTTCCTACTTGTACTGGGGGAACCTGGGTACACCGATAAACTCATCTTT
TRDD3 | TRDJ1 | TRDV1 | . | CALGELAFPVLGDTEHTDKLIF | TGTGCTCTTGGGGAACTTGCGTTCCCCGTACTGGGGGATACAGAGCACACCGATAAACTCATCTTT
TRDD3 | TRDJ1 | TRDV2 | medium-sized | CACDRVLGDSQYTDKLIF | TGTGCCTGTGACAGGGTACTGGGGGACTCCCAGTACACCGATAAACTCATCTTT
TRDD2 | TRDJ1 | TRDV1 | many | CALGTLPSYAMGYDKLIF | TGTGCTCTTGGGACCTTACCTTCCTACGCAATGGGATACGATAAACTCATCTTT
TRDD3 | TRDJ2 | TRDV1 | medium-sized | CALGVLGISGTAQLFF | TGTGCTCTTGGGGTACTGGGGATAAGCGGGACAGCACAACTCTTCTTT
. | TRDJ3 | TRDV2 | medium-sized | CACDTVLGSWDTRQMFF | TGTGCCTGTGACACCGTACTGGGCTCCTGGGACACCCGACAGATGTTTTTC
. | TRDJ1 | TRAV29/DV5 | . | CAASERSFGGPMYLDKLIF | TGTGCAGCAAGCGAGCGATCGTTCGGGGGACCCATGTATTTGGATAAACTCATCTTT
TRDD3 | TRDJ1 | TRDV3 | medium-sized | CATEKVLGDTGTDKLIF | TGTGCCACCGAAAAGGTACTGGGGGATACAGGGACCGATAAACTCATCTTT
TRDD3 | TRDJ1 | TRAV29/DV5 | . | CAASVRPSHTGGPKLIF | TGTGCAGCAAGCGTCCGACCTTCGCATACTGGGGGCCCAAAACTCATCTTT
TRDD3 | TRDJ3 | TRDV2 | medium-sized | CACDKILGDTWDTRQMFF | TGTGCCTGTGACAAAATACTGGGGGATACCTGGGACACCCGACAGATGTTTTTC
. | TRDJ1 | TRDV2 | medium-sized | CACVPKFLRPRGGHTDKLIF | TGTGCCTGTGTTCCGAAGTTCCTAAGACCGCGTGGGGGCCACACCGATAAACTCATCTTT
TRDD3 | TRDJ3 | TRDV2 | medium-sized | CACDIVLGDTPWDTRQMFF | TGTGCCTGTGACATCGTACTGGGGGATACGCCCTGGGACACCCGACAGATGTTTTTC